This is a list of T cell receptor beta chains from one sample in a study of Ad26.COV2.S vaccination and SARS-CoV-2 variants. Data came from immunoSEQ multiplex PCR; TCRdb stores just in-frame clones and leaves some out. The sample has about 680,000 clones; about 89% are singletons. The input for sequencing was peripheral blood, taken in a trial of Ad26.COV2.S vaccine versus placebo. The receptors were sampled from a person between 18 and 60 years old who received the Ad26.COV2.S COVID-19 vaccine or a placebo. CDR3s include the opening cysteine and the closing phenylalanine or tryptophan. A D gene is named only where the DNA matches it firmly. Not all rows give a size; the values are once, few, many and, for expanded clones, a class.

j_gene: TRBJ1-2; d_gene: .; abundance: .; v_gene: TRBV6-1; CDR3nt: TGTGCCAGCAGTGAACCCCCGACAGCGAACTATGGCTACACCTTC; CDR3aa: CASSEPPTANYGYTF
j_gene: TRBJ2-1; d_gene: .; abundance: .; v_gene: TRBV27; CDR3nt: TGTGCCAGCAGTTCTACGGGAGTGTCCTGGCAGTTCTTC; CDR3aa: CASSSTGVSWQFF
j_gene: TRBJ1-1; d_gene: .; abundance: .; v_gene: TRBV30; CDR3nt: TGTGCCTGGAGGGGGTCCTTTTCGAACACTGAAGCTTTCTTT; CDR3aa: CAWRGSFSNTEAFF
j_gene: TRBJ2-5; d_gene: .; abundance: .; v_gene: TRBV19; CDR3nt: TGTGCCACCGGGGGAAGACAAGAGACCCAGTACTTC; CDR3aa: CATGGRQETQYF
j_gene: TRBJ2-7; d_gene: TRBD1; abundance: .; v_gene: TRBV30; CDR3nt: TGTGCCTGGAGTACAAACAGGGGAGCCTACGAGCAGTACTTC; CDR3aa: CAWSTNRGAYEQYF
j_gene: TRBJ2-7; d_gene: .; abundance: .; v_gene: TRBV27; CDR3nt: TGTGCCAGCAGTACCCCTGCGGGATCCCTCTACGAGCAGTACTTC; CDR3aa: CASSTPAGSLYEQYF
j_gene: TRBJ2-1; d_gene: TRBD2; abundance: .; v_gene: TRBV2; CDR3nt: TGTGCCAGCACTAGGACTAGCGGGAGTAGGAATGAGCAGTTCTTC; CDR3aa: CASTRTSGSRNEQFF
j_gene: TRBJ2-7; d_gene: .; abundance: .; v_gene: TRBV5-8; CDR3nt: TGTGCCAGCAGCCGACCCCTTCAAGACGGAACTGACCCGCAGTACTTC; CDR3aa: CASSRPLQDGTDPQYF
j_gene: TRBJ1-1; d_gene: .; abundance: .; v_gene: TRBV15; CDR3nt: TGTGCCACCAGCACAAGGAATACCATGAACACTGAAGCTTTCTTT; CDR3aa: CATSTRNTMNTEAFF
j_gene: TRBJ1-2; d_gene: .; abundance: .; v_gene: TRBV30; CDR3nt: TGTGCCTGGAGAAAGGCGAAGAGCTACACCTTC; CDR3aa: CAWRKAKSYTF
j_gene: TRBJ2-1; d_gene: .; abundance: .; v_gene: TRBV9; CDR3nt: TGTGCCAGCAGCGTAGCGGTACAGGTACCCTACAATGAGCAGTTCTTC; CDR3aa: CASSVAVQVPYNEQFF
j_gene: TRBJ2-1; d_gene: .; abundance: .; v_gene: TRBV5-1; CDR3nt: TGCGCCAGCAGCTTGCTAGGACACCCAGAGAATGAGCAGTTCTTC; CDR3aa: CASSLLGHPENEQFF
j_gene: TRBJ1-2; d_gene: .; abundance: .; v_gene: TRBV30; CDR3nt: TGTGCCTGGAGTGTTGGCGGCGTGGATGGCTACACCTTC; CDR3aa: CAWSVGGVDGYTF
j_gene: TRBJ1-2; d_gene: .; abundance: .; v_gene: TRBV7-8; CDR3nt: TGTGCCAGCAGCCCAACTGGGACAACTAATCGCGGCTACACCTTC; CDR3aa: CASSPTGTTNRGYTF
j_gene: TRBJ2-4; d_gene: .; abundance: .; v_gene: TRBV3-1/TRBV3-2; CDR3nt: TGTGCCAGCAGCCCCCGATCGGGACCCCTTGGCGTGCTAGCCAAAAACATTCAGTACTTC; CDR3aa: CASSPRSGPLGVLAKNIQYF
j_gene: TRBJ2-5; d_gene: .; abundance: .; v_gene: TRBV6-6; CDR3nt: TGTGCCAGCAGTTACAAGGTGGCAGAGACCCAGTACTTC; CDR3aa: CASSYKVAETQYF
j_gene: TRBJ1-1; d_gene: .; abundance: .; v_gene: TRBV3-1/TRBV3-2; CDR3nt: TGTGCCAGCAGACCGTGGGACGGATCCACTGAAGCTTTCTTT; CDR3aa: CASRPWDGSTEAFF
j_gene: TRBJ2-5; d_gene: TRBD2; abundance: .; v_gene: TRBV7-6; CDR3nt: TGTGCCAGCAGCCTAGCGGTCCTAGCGGAAAAAGAGACCCAGTACTTC; CDR3aa: CASSLAVLAEKETQYF
j_gene: TRBJ1-2; d_gene: .; abundance: .; v_gene: TRBV25-1; CDR3nt: TGTGCCAGCAGTGAACAGGGGAACTACGGCTACACCTTC; CDR3aa: CASSEQGNYGYTF
j_gene: TRBJ1-1; d_gene: .; abundance: few; v_gene: TRBV13; CDR3nt: TGTGCCAGCAGCTTAGGACAGGGAAACACTGAAGCTTTCTTT; CDR3aa: CASSLGQGNTEAFF
j_gene: TRBJ1-2; d_gene: TRBD1; abundance: .; v_gene: TRBV29-1; CDR3nt: TGCAGCGTCGGACAGGATGGCTACACCTTC; CDR3aa: CSVGQDGYTF
j_gene: TRBJ1-5; d_gene: .; abundance: .; v_gene: TRBV5-6; CDR3nt: TGTGCCAGCAGCTTGGCGGGTGGGGCAGGACTCCAGCCCCAGCATTTT; CDR3aa: CASSLAGGAGLQPQHF
j_gene: TRBJ1-2; d_gene: .; abundance: .; v_gene: TRBV5-6; CDR3nt: TGTGCCAGCAGCTTTAAATGGGACAAAGGTGGCTACACCTTC; CDR3aa: CASSFKWDKGGYTF
j_gene: TRBJ1-2; d_gene: .; abundance: .; v_gene: TRBV21-1; CDR3nt: TGTGCCAGCAGCAGCCGGACAGACAACTATGGCTACACCTTC; CDR3aa: CASSSRTDNYGYTF
j_gene: TRBJ1-1; d_gene: TRBD1; abundance: .; v_gene: TRBV19; CDR3nt: TGTGCCAGTAGTATCGGGGGGTACAGGGGAAACACTGAAGCTTTCTTT; CDR3aa: CASSIGGYRGNTEAFF
j_gene: TRBJ1-2; d_gene: .; abundance: .; v_gene: TRBV12-3/TRBV12-4; CDR3nt: TGTGCCAGCAGTTTCTCGACATTGGATGGCTACACCTTC; CDR3aa: CASSFSTLDGYTF
j_gene: TRBJ1-1; d_gene: .; abundance: .; v_gene: TRBV25-1; CDR3nt: TGTGCCAGCGCCTTGGTGAACACTGAAGCTTTCTTT; CDR3aa: CASALVNTEAFF
j_gene: TRBJ2-3; d_gene: .; abundance: .; v_gene: TRBV4-3; CDR3nt: TGCGCCAGCAGCGGGGGATTCACAGATACGCAGTATTTT; CDR3aa: CASSGGFTDTQYF
j_gene: TRBJ2-2; d_gene: .; abundance: .; v_gene: TRBV7-9; CDR3nt: TGTGCCAGTCCAATTTCCCGGGGGACCGGCCCGAACACCGGGGAGCTGTTTTTT; CDR3aa: CASPISRGTGPNTGELFF
j_gene: TRBJ1-5; d_gene: TRBD1; abundance: .; v_gene: TRBV27; CDR3nt: TGTGCCAGCAGTCCGACGACAGGGGTTCAGAGGCCCCAGCATTTT; CDR3aa: CASSPTTGVQRPQHF
j_gene: TRBJ2-7; d_gene: .; abundance: .; v_gene: TRBV18; CDR3nt: TGTGCCAGCTCACCGGTAACAAACTACGAGCAGTACTTC; CDR3aa: CASSPVTNYEQYF